This T cell receptor beta chain was sequenced for a study of siplizumab effects on memory and regulatory T cells. Every sample had approximately 10^5 of its TCR templates assayed. The assay was immunoSEQ multiplex PCR, and TCRdb's table has in-frame clones only and misses some. The table shows about 18,000 clones, with 46% occurring only once. Study-level findings and limits: Fewer alloreactive sequences mapped to unstimulated CD4+ memory cells under siplizumab.

Regarding this clone: Its antigen is not known.

Losses at the gene ends were 5 bases for V and 2 bases for J; bases not matched to a gene: 6. The CDR3 consists of 16 residues. The germline gives CDR1 SGHVS, CDR2 FNYEAQ. Cocultured for over 5 days at 37°C were the mixed lymphocyte reaction cells. This chain connects TRBV7-6 to TRBJ1-4; 9 positions match TRBD1. The sample comprised CFSE-low (dividing) CD4+ T cells sorted from an allogeneic mixed lymphocyte reaction. This TCR was recovered from a human donor in good health; the cells came from an allogeneic mixed lymphocyte reaction. In DNA form, the CDR3 reads TGTGCCAGCAGCCTGGGGACAGGGAGGACTAATGAAAAACTGTTTTTT. This codes for CASSLGTGRTNEKLFF.